These T cell receptor beta chains were read from a single sample in a study of tumor-infiltrating lymphocytes in primary liver carcinoma. In TCRdb, the multiplex PCR reads were re-called with MiXCR into one record per CDR3 protein. The repertoire holds some 180,000 distinct CDR3 sequences, 50% to 75% seen once, with approximately 68% in the top ten. The specimen sequenced was peripheral blood. All receptors derive from a man aged 40-55 years with primary liver carcinoma and hepatitis B virus infection. Each CDR3 is given with its conserved first and last residue. D genes are given only for firm matches. The listing skips clone size in some rows; elsewhere it reads once, few, many or a size class.

- - TRBJ1-5 TRBV11-2 13 CGSSLLSNQPQHF TGTGGCAGCAGCTTATTAAGCAATCAGCCCCAGCATTTT
once - TRBJ2-7 TRBV12-3/TRBV12-4 13 CASSLKSLDEQYF TGTGCCAGCAGTTTAAAGAGTCTAGACGAGCAGTACTTC
few - TRBJ2-2 TRBV29-1 15 CSVSQQGPLAGELFF TGCAGCGTATCCCAACAGGGTCCTTTAGCCGGGGAGCTGTTTTTT
many - TRBJ1-1 TRBV4-2 15 CASSQGGAMNTEAFF TGTGCCAGCAGCCAAGGCGGAGCAATGAACACTGAAGCTTTCTTT
many - TRBJ1-1 TRBV11-2 15 CASSLVLAGNTEAFF TGTGCCAGCAGCTTAGTACTAGCAGGGAACACTGAAGCTTTCTTT
many TRBD1 TRBJ2-3 TRBV12-3/TRBV12-4 12 CASGTGTDTQYF TGTGCCAGCGGGACAGGCACAGATACGCAGTATTTT
few - TRBJ2-5 TRBV4-1 13 CASSQGYQETQYF TGCGCCAGCAGCCAGGGTTATCAAGAGACCCAGTACTTC
few - TRBJ1-3 TRBV12-3/TRBV12-4 13 CASGVRAGNTIYF TGTGCCAGTGGGGTGAGAGCTGGAAACACCATATATTTT
many - TRBJ2-1 TRBV5-1 13 CASSLGTYNEQFF TGTGCCAGCAGCTTAGGAACGTACAATGAGCAGTTCTTC
- TRBD2 TRBJ2-1 TRBV12-3/TRBV12-4 18 CASSFALSGGPSYNEQFF TGTGCCAGCAGTTTCGCGCTATCGGGAGGGCCCTCCTACAATGAGCAGTTCTTC
- - TRBJ2-1 TRBV11-2 16 CASSLYIGLSMGEQFF TGTGCCAGCAGCTTATATATCGGACTATCCATGGGCGAGCAGTTCTTC
medium-sized TRBD1 TRBJ2-7 TRBV28 15 CASSPQRGQPYEQYF TGTGCCAGCAGCCCACAAAGGGGGCAACCTTACGAGCAGTACTTC
- - TRBJ2-2 TRBV10-3 14 CSISDSGGAGELFF TGTAGCATCAGTGATAGCGGAGGAGCCGGGGAGCTGTTTTTT
few - TRBJ2-1 TRBV14 13 CASSPLRYNEQFF TGTGCCAGCAGCCCTCTCCGGTACAATGAGCAGTTCTTC
- - TRBJ2-2 TRBV5-1 15 CASSFDTVNTGELFF TGCGCCAGCAGCTTCGACACAGTAAACACCGGGGAGCTGTTTTTT